This T cell receptor (beta chain) was identified in a study of blood T cells in healthy people across ages. This clonotype was seen a handful of times. What it recognizes is unknown. Study findings and constraints: Long-lived and aged donors differed, with more naive CD4+ cells and higher diversity in the long-lived.

Using a J-beta primer mix together with a sample-barcoded 5' primer, a second PCR was run for roughly 7 to 12 cycles. MiXCR was run by TCRdb on the 5' RACE reads, yielding one entry per CDR3 protein. The sample lists approximately 940,000 distinct CDR3 sequences, approximately 49% seen once, with about an eighth in the top ten. V shed 0 bases and J 0 bases; nucleotides not matched to a gene: 9. The CDR3 is 18 amino acids. The germline gives CDR1 DFQATT, CDR2 SNEGSKA (reference sequence). The chain is built from TRBV20-1 and TRBJ2-1; 9 positions match TRBD2. Source material: blood. The TCR comes from a man aged 25 to 40 in good health. Here the CDR3 DNA reads TGCAGTGCTAGAGATTTAGGCGGGGGGGGGAGCTCCTACAATGAGCAGTTCTTC. It yields the protein CSARDLGGGGSSYNEQFF.